Here is one T cell receptor (beta chain) with its context. Its antigen is undetermined. The source of the sample is a study of T cells in Graves' hyperthyroidism and ophthalmopathy. Amplified regions were TCR beta CDR3 sequences from RNA transcripts. TCR CDR3 regions were first amplified by RT-PCR with HTBI primers. TCRdb reanalysed the multiplex PCR reads using MiXCR and keeps one entry per CDR3 protein. The table lists 300,000 to 350,000 distinct CDR3 sequences, around a fifth of them singletons. Regarding the study as a whole: Among clonotypes expanded in thyroid above 0.001, most were also found in blood. The model made its ophthalmopathy prediction, and onset followed a median approximately 6 months later.

The CDR3 sequence is 15 residues long. Germline V gives CDR1 MGHRA, CDR2 YSYEKL. V shed 1 base and J 3 bases; nucleotides not matched to a gene: 5. No progression to ophthalmopathy during 18 months of follow-up defined stable disease. Approximately 10 ml of fresh peripheral blood supplied the PBMCs. The genes are TRBV4-1 and TRBJ2-7, with TRBD2 identical over 8 bases. The TCR was taken from a woman aged 45-65 years with Graves' hyperthyroidism. Specimen: blood. For the CDR3, the DNA is TGCGCCAGCAGCCAAGCGGGGGGGAACTACTACGAGCAGTACTTC. This encodes CASSQAGGNYYEQYF.